This TCR beta chain is from a study of blood T cell repertoires in COVID-19. Across the whole study: There were acute and convalescent COVID-19 samples, and they came from the United States, Italy and Spain. T cells, B-cell-depleted T cells, or PBMCs supplied cDNA or gDNA.

Source study methods: Reference gene primers were amplified, and this amplification served to estimate nucleated cell counts. This table comes from immunoSEQ multiplex PCR, and its TCRdb copy is limited to in-frame clones, with some not included. For V, J and clone size, that table is used; D and trimming come from the DNA. In the table there are approximately 670,000 clones, 70% to 90% of which are singletons. CDR1 MNHEY and CDR2 SVGAGI come from the germline V gene. The CDR3 length is 16 residues. Between the trimmed V and J ends, which lost 2 bases and 4 bases, there was a span of 17 bases. This TCR was sampled from a woman in her late teens or twenties with acute or convalescent COVID-19. What was sequenced was peripheral blood. The J gene is TRBJ1-2, the V gene TRBV6-5, with a possible D match to TRBD1 (6 bases). The CDR3, as DNA: TGTGCCAGCAGTTACACCGCTTCGGGACACTTCTATGGCTACACCTTC. As protein: CASSYTASGHFYGYTF.